This entry is about one TCR beta chain. The table lists this clonotype with many counts. The antigen it binds to is not known. Per-base qualities were not stored, and no clone one base away is much larger. PBMCs were isolated by Ficoll-Paque density gradient centrifugation. This specimen comes from a study of T-cell memory formation after mild COVID-19 (dated by TCRdb to 2020 to 2022). Study-level background: TCR sequence clusters from the two donors were largely donor specific. In a couple of donors, T-cell clones that expanded and contracted after mild COVID-19 were tracked by sequencing TCRalpha and TCRbeta repertoires over time. The cohort comprised two young, previously healthy adult volunteers, one female and one male. Overall results and qualifications from the work: Contracting CD4+ clones were found mainly in CM and EM memory subsets, while CD8+ clones were enriched in EMRA. The detection of some responding clones in pre-infection memory suggests that pre-existing cross-reactive memory T cells joined the SARS-CoV-2 response. Balanced CD4/CD8 phenotypes were observed for clones contracting from day 15 to 85, whereas a bias towards CD4+ was observed for a second wave of clones expanding from day 15 to 37. Only a couple of mild cases were covered by the study, and larger cohorts that include severe cases with pre-infection samples were considered necessary. Whether the second-wave clones peaking on day 37 were SARS-CoV-2 specific was not confirmed.

TCRdb shows the sequencer as Illumina NovaSeq 6000. TCRalpha and TCRbeta cDNA libraries were constructed by 5'RACE with constant-segment primers, with sample barcodes and unique molecular identifiers being introduced. RNA was extracted from every sample with Trizol reagent. The libraries were amplified in two PCR steps, and the second step added a second sample barcode and Illumina TruSeq adapters. Sequencing of the libraries was done on an Illumina NovaSeq, producing 2 x 150 bp paired-end reads. Per the original workflow: Demultiplexing of reads and collapsing into UMI-guided consensus sequences were performed with migec v1.2.7. Using mixcr v2.1.11, the UMI consensuses were aligned to TRA and TRB V and J templates and assembled into clonotypes. Expanded or contracted clonotypes were those called significant by both edgeR and NoisET, with noise models trained on biological replicates. For edgeR calls, the cutoffs were a false discovery rate-adjusted p below 0.01 and a log2 fold-change threshold of 1. As an exploratory analysis of dynamics, PCA with hierarchical clustering was applied to max-normalized trajectories of the 1000 most abundant clonotypes. Separately sequenced CD4+ and CD8+ repertoires were used to assign a CD4 or CD8 phenotype to each responding clone. TCRdb passed the public sequencing reads through fastp at Q25 and MiXCR, retaining productive beta sequences. Entries that share a CDR3 protein sequence are merged under the most common genes and DNA. TCRdb assigned the V and J calls; the authors' analysis was not used. The sample records under 300,000 distinct CDR3 sequences, roughly 10% of which are singletons. The ten largest make up 22% of the sample.

The junction shows trimming of 1 base on V and 4 bases on J, plus 10 bases between the germline ends. Taken from the germline V gene, the CDR1 and CDR2 loops are SGHRS and YFSETQ. The CDR3 runs 14 residues from the cysteine to the phenylalanine. Only the CDR3 DNA stays, 42 bases, in frame from base 1. The V and J segments used are TRBV5-1 and TRBJ2-3; the D region may be TRBD1 or TRBD2, each matching 6 bases equally. The receptor was derived from a man aged 18 to 30 who had mild COVID-19 (a few samples of this study predate the infection). The sample titles of this study are shuffled in the database, so cell type and time point are left out; the donor was told from shared clones. Sequencing was performed on PBMCs or a T cell subset sorted from them (not recorded which). The sequence in DNA is TGCGCCAGCAGCTTGAACGGGGGCGCAGATACGCAGTATTTT. Protein translation: CASSLNGGADTQYF.